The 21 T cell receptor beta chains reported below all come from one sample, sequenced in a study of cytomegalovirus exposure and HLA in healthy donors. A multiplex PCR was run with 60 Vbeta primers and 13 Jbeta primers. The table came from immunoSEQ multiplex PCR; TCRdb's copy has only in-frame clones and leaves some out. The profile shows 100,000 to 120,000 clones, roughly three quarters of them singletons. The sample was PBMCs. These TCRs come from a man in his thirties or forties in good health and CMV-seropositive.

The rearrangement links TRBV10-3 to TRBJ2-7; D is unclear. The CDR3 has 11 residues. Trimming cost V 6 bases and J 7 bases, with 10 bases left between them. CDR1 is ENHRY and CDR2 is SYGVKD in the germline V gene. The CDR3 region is CAIRGGGEQYF. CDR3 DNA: TGTGCCATCAGAGGCGGTGGTGAGCAGTACTTC.

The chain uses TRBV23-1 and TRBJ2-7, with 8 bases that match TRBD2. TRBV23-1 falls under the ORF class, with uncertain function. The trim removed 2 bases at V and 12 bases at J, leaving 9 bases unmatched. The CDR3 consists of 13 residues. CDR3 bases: TGCGCCAGCAGTCAAACGCTTCGGACTAGCAGGTACTTC. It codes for CASSQTLRTSRYF.

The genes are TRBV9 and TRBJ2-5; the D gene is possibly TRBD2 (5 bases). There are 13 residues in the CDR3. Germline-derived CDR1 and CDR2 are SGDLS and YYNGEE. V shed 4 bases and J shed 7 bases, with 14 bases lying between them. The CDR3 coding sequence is TGTGCCAGCAGCACCCCGGGAAGCGGGACCCAGTACTTC. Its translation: CASSTPGSGTQYF.

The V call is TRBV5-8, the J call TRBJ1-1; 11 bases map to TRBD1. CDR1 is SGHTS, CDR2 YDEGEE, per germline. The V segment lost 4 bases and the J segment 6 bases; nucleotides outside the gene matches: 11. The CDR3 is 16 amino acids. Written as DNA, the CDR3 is TGTGCCAGCAGCCCGGGACAGGGGGAATGGGTCTCTGAAGCTTTCTTT. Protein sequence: CASSPGQGEWVSEAFF.

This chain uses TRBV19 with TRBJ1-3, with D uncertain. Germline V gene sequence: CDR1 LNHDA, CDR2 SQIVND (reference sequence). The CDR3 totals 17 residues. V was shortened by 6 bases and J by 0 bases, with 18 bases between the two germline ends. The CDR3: CASRTANSESSGNTIYF. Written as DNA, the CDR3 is TGTGCCAGTAGAACAGCCAACTCTGAGAGCTCTGGAAACACCATATATTTT.

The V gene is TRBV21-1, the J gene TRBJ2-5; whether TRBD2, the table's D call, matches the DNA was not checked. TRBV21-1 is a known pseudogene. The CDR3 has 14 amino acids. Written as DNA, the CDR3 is TGTGCCAGCAGCCCTCGGGGAGTAGGGGAGACCCAGTACTTC. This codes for CASSPRGVGETQYF.

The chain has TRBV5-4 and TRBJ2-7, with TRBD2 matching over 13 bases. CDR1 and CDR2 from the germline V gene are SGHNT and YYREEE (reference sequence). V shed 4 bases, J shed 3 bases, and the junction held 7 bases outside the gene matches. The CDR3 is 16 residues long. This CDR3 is CASSQSGLAGDYEQYF. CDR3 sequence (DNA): TGTGCCAGCAGCCAAAGCGGACTAGCGGGGGACTACGAGCAGTACTTC. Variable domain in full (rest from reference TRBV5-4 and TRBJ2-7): ETGVTQSPTHLIKTRGQQVTLRCSSQSGHNTVSWYQQALGQGPQFIFQYYREEENGRGNFPPRFSGLQFPNYSSELNVNALELDDSALYLCASSQSGLAGDYEQYFGPGTRLTVT.

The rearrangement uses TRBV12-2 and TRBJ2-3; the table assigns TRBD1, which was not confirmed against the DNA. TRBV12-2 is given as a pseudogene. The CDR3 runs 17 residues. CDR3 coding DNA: TGTGCAAGTCGCTTCTTTCCGGACAGGGATATTGCAGATACGCAGTATTTT. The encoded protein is CASRFFPDRDIADTQYF.

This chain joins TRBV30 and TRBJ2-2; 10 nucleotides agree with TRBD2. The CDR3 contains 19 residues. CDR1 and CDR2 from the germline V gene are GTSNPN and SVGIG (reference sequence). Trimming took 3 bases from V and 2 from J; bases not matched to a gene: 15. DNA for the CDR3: TGTGCCTGGAGGACAGGCGGGCTAGCGGGGGACCTAAACACCGGGGAGCTGTTTTTT. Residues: CAWRTGGLAGDLNTGELFF.

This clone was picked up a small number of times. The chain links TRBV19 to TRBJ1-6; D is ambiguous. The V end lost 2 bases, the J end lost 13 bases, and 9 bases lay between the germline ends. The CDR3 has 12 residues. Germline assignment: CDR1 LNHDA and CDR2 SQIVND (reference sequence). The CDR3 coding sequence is TGTGCCAGTAGTATAAGAGACACCCCCCTCCACTTT. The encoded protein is CASSIRDTPLHF.

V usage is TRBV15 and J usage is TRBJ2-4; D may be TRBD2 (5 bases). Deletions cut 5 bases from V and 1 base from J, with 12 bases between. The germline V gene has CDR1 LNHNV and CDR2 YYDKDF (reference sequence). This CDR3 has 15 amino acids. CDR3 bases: TGTGCCACCAGCTTCCGGGATCTGGCCAAAAACATTCAGTACTTC. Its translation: CATSFRDLAKNIQYF.

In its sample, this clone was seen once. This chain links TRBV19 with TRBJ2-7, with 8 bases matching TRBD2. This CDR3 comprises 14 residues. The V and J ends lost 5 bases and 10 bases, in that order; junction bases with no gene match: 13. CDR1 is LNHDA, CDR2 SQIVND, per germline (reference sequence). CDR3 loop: CASSDSPGTSRQYF. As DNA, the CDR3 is TGTGCCAGTAGTGACTCTCCCGGGACTAGTCGTCAGTACTTC.

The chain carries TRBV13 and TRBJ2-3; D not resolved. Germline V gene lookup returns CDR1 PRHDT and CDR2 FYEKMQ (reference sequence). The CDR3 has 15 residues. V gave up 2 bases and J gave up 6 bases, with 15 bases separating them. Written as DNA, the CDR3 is TGTGCCAGCAGCTTAATAACGAACGAAGCGGATACGCAGTATTTT. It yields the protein CASSLITNEADTQYF.

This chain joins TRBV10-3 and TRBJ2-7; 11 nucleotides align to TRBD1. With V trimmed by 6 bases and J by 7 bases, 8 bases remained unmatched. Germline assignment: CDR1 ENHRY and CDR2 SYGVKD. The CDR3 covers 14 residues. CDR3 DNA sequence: TGTGCCATCAGCCCGGGACAGGGGGGTCAAGAGCAGTACTTC. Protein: CAISPGQGGQEQYF.

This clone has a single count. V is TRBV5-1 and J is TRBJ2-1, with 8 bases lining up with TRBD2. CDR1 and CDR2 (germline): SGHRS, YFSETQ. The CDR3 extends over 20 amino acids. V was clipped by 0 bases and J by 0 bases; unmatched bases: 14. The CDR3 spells CASSLEYVAGPSSSYNEQFF. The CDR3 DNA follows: TGCGCCAGCAGCTTGGAGTACGTAGCGGGGCCCTCGAGCTCCTACAATGAGCAGTTCTTC.

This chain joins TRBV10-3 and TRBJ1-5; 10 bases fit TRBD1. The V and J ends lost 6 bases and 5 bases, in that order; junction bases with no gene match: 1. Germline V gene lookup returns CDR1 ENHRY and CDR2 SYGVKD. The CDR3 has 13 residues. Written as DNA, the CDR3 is TGTGCCATCAGAGGGACAGGGGATCAGCCCCAGCATTTT. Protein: CAIRGTGDQPQHF.

CDR3 loop: CASSLVGGIVYEQYF. The CDR3 region has the DNA TGTGCCAGCAGCTTAGTGGGAGGAATTGTGTACGAGCAGTACTTC. V gene TRBV7-8 combines with J gene TRBJ2-7; D is perhaps TRBD2 (6 bases). The CDR3 sequence is 15 residues long. Germline assignment: CDR1 SGHVS and CDR2 FQNEAQ. V was pared by 1 base and J by 4 bases, with 14 bases between.

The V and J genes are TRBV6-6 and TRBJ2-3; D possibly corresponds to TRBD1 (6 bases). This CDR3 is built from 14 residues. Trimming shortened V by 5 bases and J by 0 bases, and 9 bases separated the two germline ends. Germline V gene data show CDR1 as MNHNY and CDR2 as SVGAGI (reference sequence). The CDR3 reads CASSAGVSTDTQYF. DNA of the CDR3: TGTGCCAGCAGTGCAGGGGTTAGCACAGATACGCAGTATTTT.

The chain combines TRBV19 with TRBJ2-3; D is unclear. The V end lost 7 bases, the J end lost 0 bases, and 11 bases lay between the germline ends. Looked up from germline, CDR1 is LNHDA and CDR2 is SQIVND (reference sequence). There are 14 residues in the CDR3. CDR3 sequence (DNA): TGTGCCAGTACTAAAGACCCTAGCACAGATACGCAGTATTTT. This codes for CASTKDPSTDTQYF. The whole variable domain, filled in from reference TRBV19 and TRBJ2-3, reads DGGITQSPKYLFRKEGQNVTLSCEQNLNHDAMYWYRQDPGQGLRLIYYSQIVNDFQKGDIAEGYSVSREKKESFPLTVTSAQKNPTAFYLCASTKDPSTDTQYFGPGTRLTVL.

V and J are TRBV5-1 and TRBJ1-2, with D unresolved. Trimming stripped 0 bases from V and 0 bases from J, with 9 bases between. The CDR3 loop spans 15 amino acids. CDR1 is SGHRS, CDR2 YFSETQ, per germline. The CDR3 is CASSLAGGTNYGYTF. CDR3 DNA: TGCGCCAGCAGCTTGGCCGGAGGGACTAACTATGGCTACACCTTC.

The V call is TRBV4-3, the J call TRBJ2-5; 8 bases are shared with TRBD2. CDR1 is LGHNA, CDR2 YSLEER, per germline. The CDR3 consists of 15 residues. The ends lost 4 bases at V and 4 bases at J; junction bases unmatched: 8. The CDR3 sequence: CASSLSGLAGETQYF. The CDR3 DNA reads TGCGCCAGCAGCCTTTCCGGACTAGCTGGAGAGACCCAGTACTTC.